A single sample is the source of the 19 T cell receptor beta chains below, sequenced in a study of T cell changes during pregnancy in multiple sclerosis. Using immunoSEQ multiplex PCR, the repertoire was profiled, and TCRdb retains in-frame clones only, with some absent. The repertoire holds 40,000 or so clones, about 91% seen once, with about 7.8% in the top ten. The input for sequencing was CD8+ T cells from peripheral blood mononuclear cells, taken before pregnancy. These receptors were taken from a female donor with multiple sclerosis, enrolled in a pregnancy study.

The J gene is TRBJ1-5, the V gene TRBV28; D not resolved. Germline V gives CDR1 MDHEN, CDR2 SYDVKM. The CDR3 is 15 amino acids. V gave up 3 bases and J gave up 5 bases, with 14 bases separating them. This chain's CDR3 is CASSLGPGRHQPQHF. The CDR3 DNA follows: TGTGCCAGCAGTTTGGGCCCCGGGAGGCATCAGCCCCAGCATTTT.

About this clone: Other DNA sequences from this sample encode an identical CDR3 as well. This rearrangement joins TRBV27 to TRBJ2-1, with D perhaps TRBD2 (6 bases). Germline-derived CDR1 and CDR2 are MNHEY and SMNVEV (reference sequence). This CDR3 is built from 13 residues. V lost 6 bases to trimming and J lost 2 bases, with 8 bases between them. CDR3 bases: TGTGCCAGCAGCTTAGCGGCCTACAATGAGCAGTTCTTC. Translated, it gives CASSLAAYNEQFF.

The rearrangement joins TRBV7-2 to TRBJ2-3, with 8 bases matching TRBD2. This CDR3 has 15 residues. The ends lost 2 bases at V and 5 bases at J; junction bases unmatched: 6. Germline assignment: CDR1 SGHTA and CDR2 FQGNSA. The CDR3 protein is CASSLIAGMEDTQYF. DNA for the CDR3: TGTGCCAGCAGCTTAATAGCGGGAATGGAAGATACGCAGTATTTT.

Only one count was recorded for this clone. This chain connects TRBV7-8 to TRBJ2-7; 11 nucleotides match TRBD1. J lost 4 bases, V lost 1 base, and 6 bases had no gene match. This CDR3 has 16 amino acids. CDR1 SGHVS and CDR2 FQNEAQ come from the germline V gene. The CDR3, as DNA: TGTGCCAGCAGCTTAGAGCCCGGGACAGGGGGATACGAGCAGTACTTC. As protein: CASSLEPGTGGYEQYF.

V gene TRBV6-1 combines with J gene TRBJ1-5; a possible D gene is TRBD1 (5 bases). Germline loops: CDR1 MNHNS, CDR2 SASEGT. CDR3 length equals 16 residues. The germline V and J ends were trimmed by 2 bases and 3 bases, with 14 bases remaining between them. The CDR3 nucleotides read TGTGCCAGCAGTGAATGGGTAGGGGAAAACAATCAGCCCCAGCATTTT. Protein sequence: CASSEWVGENNQPQHF.

This clone was recorded once. The rearrangement uses TRBV13 and TRBJ2-1, with 13 nucleotides matching TRBD2. The CDR3 is 19 residues long. Germline V lookup: CDR1 PRHDT, CDR2 FYEKMQ (reference sequence). The trim removed 5 bases at V and 5 bases at J, leaving 15 bases unmatched. CDR3 residues: CASSRRLAGGPNINNEQFF. In DNA, the CDR3 is TGTGCCAGCAGCCGAAGACTAGCGGGAGGACCGAACATCAACAATGAGCAGTTCTTC.

This clone was seen once. The rearrangement joins TRBV29-1 to TRBJ2-1, with a weak D call TRBD2 (6 bases). V was trimmed by 2 bases and J by 5 bases, leaving 10 bases between them. The germline CDR1 and CDR2 sequences are SQVTM and ANQGSEA. The CDR3 has 13 amino acids. Here the CDR3 reads CSVETGENNEQFF. The CDR3 DNA follows: TGCAGCGTTGAAACGGGAGAGAACAATGAGCAGTTCTTC.

The chain employs TRBV5-3 and TRBJ1-3; 10 bases map to TRBD1. TRBV5-3 is placed among ORFs of uncertain function. With V trimmed by 4 bases and J by 1 base, 11 bases remained unmatched. This CDR3 has 18 amino acids. The CDR3 region is CARSAIRQGAESGNTIYF. CDR3 nucleotide sequence: TGTGCCAGAAGCGCAATTAGACAGGGGGCAGAATCTGGAAACACCATATATTTT.

The chain links TRBV19 to TRBJ2-1, with TRBD2 as a possible D gene (6 bases). Deletions cut 5 bases from V and 0 bases from J, with 11 bases between. CDR1 is LNHDA, CDR2 SQIVND, per germline (reference sequence). This CDR3 is built from 15 residues. Here the CDR3 reads CASSPGGSSYNEQFF. DNA for the CDR3: TGTGCCAGTAGTCCCGGAGGGAGCTCCTACAATGAGCAGTTCTTC.

The CDR3 DNA is TGTGCCAGCAGCTCACCCAGGGGGTACCAAGAGACCCAGTACTTC. Its protein is CASSSPRGYQETQYF. V is TRBV13 and J is TRBJ2-5; 7 nucleotides agree with TRBD1. The V segment lost 4 bases and the J segment 0 bases; nucleotides outside the gene matches: 5. Germline-derived CDR1 and CDR2 are PRHDT and FYEKMQ (reference sequence). The CDR3 totals 15 residues. The whole variable domain, filled in from reference TRBV13 and TRBJ2-5, reads AAGVIQSPRHLIKEKRETATLKCYPIPRHDTVYWYQQGPGQDPQFLISFYEKMQSDKGSIPDRFSAQQFSDYHSELNMSSLELGDSALYFCASSSPRGYQETQYFGPGTRLLVL.

This clone occurred a few times. The chain has TRBV19 and TRBJ1-1; the D is unclear. V dropped 5 bases and J dropped 1 base, with 14 bases sitting between them. In germline, CDR1 is LNHDA, CDR2 SQIVND (reference sequence). The CDR3 has 15 amino acids. The CDR3 sequence is CASSDSGFGNTEAFF. CDR3 sequence (DNA): TGTGCCAGTAGTGACTCGGGGTTTGGGAACACTGAAGCTTTCTTT.

This clone is a singleton in its sample. The chain links TRBV27 to TRBJ1-5, with D possibly being TRBD1 (6 bases). Germline V gives CDR1 MNHEY, CDR2 SMNVEV (reference sequence). This CDR3 is built from 14 residues. V was trimmed by 5 bases and J by 0 bases, leaving 8 bases between them. The CDR3 region is CASSKGGSNQPQHF. DNA of the CDR3: TGTGCCAGCAGTAAAGGGGGTAGCAATCAGCCCCAGCATTTT.

The genes are TRBV27 and TRBJ2-7; 7 bases fit TRBD2. This CDR3 contains 13 residues. Losses at the gene ends were 2 bases for V and 2 bases for J; bases not matched to a gene: 0. Germline V lookup: CDR1 MNHEY, CDR2 SMNVEV (reference sequence). CDR3 sequence: CASSLAGAYEQYF. Here the CDR3 DNA reads TGTGCCAGCAGTTTAGCGGGGGCCTACGAGCAGTACTTC.

The V gene is TRBV19, the J gene TRBJ1-1; D perhaps matches TRBD1 (6 bases). V shed 1 base and J shed 6 bases, with 21 bases lying between them. The V gene's germline CDR1 is LNHDA and CDR2 SQIVND (reference sequence). This CDR3 is 17 amino acids long. In nucleotides, the CDR3 is TGTGCCAGTAGTATAGGACTGGACAGTTCCAGGAAGCCTGAAGCTTTCTTT. It yields the protein CASSIGLDSSRKPEAFF.

The rearrangement joins TRBV9 to TRBJ2-7, with a tentative D call TRBD2 (6 bases). Germline assignment: CDR1 SGDLS and CDR2 YYNGEE. The CDR3 contains 14 residues. Trimming removed 0 bases at V and 5 bases at J, with 12 bases between. DNA for the CDR3: TGTGCCAGCAGCGTAGGAGGGACTTGGGACGAGCAGTACTTC. As protein: CASSVGGTWDEQYF.

This chain links TRBV30 with TRBJ2-7, with unresolved D. V lost 0 bases and J lost 5, with 14 bases in between. The length of the CDR3 is 14 residues. Germline V CDR1 and CDR2: GTSNPN, SVGIG (reference sequence). The CDR3 nucleotides are TGTGCCTGGAGTGTAATAGGTGGCGGCGACGAGCAGTACTTC. Translation: CAWSVIGGGDEQYF. The complete variable domain, with remaining parts taken from reference TRBV30 and TRBJ2-7, reads SQTIHQWPATLVQPVGSPLSLECTVEGTSNPNLYWYRQAAGRGLQLLFYSVGIGQISSEVPQNLSASRPQDRQFILSSKKLLLSDSGFYLCAWSVIGGGDEQYFGPGTRLTVT.

The chain is built from TRBV18 and TRBJ2-3, with TRBD2 identical over 12 bases. The CDR3 sequence is 17 residues long. CDR1 and CDR2 from the germline V gene are KGHSH and LQKENI. V gave up 0 bases and J gave up 1 base; unmatched junction bases: 2. CDR3 protein: CASSPPGTSGRTDTQYF. The CDR3 region has the DNA TGTGCCAGCTCACCACCGGGGACTAGCGGGCGCACAGATACGCAGTATTTT.

The J gene is TRBJ2-1, the V gene TRBV18; the match to TRBD2 covers 8 bases. Germline-derived CDR1 and CDR2 are KGHSH and LQKENI. Unmatched junction bases numbered 13, after V lost 3 bases and J lost 6 bases. The CDR3 contains 17 residues. The CDR3 protein is CASSPTKREFGPNEQFF. For the CDR3, the DNA is TGTGCCAGCTCACCGACAAAGCGGGAGTTTGGTCCCAATGAGCAGTTCTTC.

The CDR3 DNA follows: TGTGCCAGCAGCCCCAGGGAGGGGGAAGAGACCCAGTACTTC. This sequence encodes CASSPREGEETQYF. The chain couples TRBV9 to TRBJ2-5; D may be TRBD2 (7 bases). V was trimmed by 4 bases and J by 3 bases, leaving 13 bases between them. CDR3 length equals 14 residues. Germline V gives CDR1 SGDLS, CDR2 YYNGEE.